This TCR beta chain was recorded in a study of radiation and T cells in renal cell carcinoma. There are 14 residues in the CDR3. The germline V gene encodes CDR1 SGDLS and CDR2 YYNGEE. Trimming left V 6 bases short and J 2 bases short, with 11 bases between. Sequenced by immunoSEQ multiplex PCR; TCRdb stores in-frame clones only, minus some. The sample lists more than 11,000 clones; around 50% were seen once. Study-wide findings and caveats: Dominant CDR3 motifs occupied more repertoire in irradiated than control tumors.

Treatment of the sample: treatment-naive control, cytoreductive nephrectomy. Control tumors came from treatment-naive patients without prior radiation. Clear cell pathology was present in this patient's renal cell carcinoma. Control tumors came from a few females and about a dozen males, aged roughly 40 to 82. On this clone: Its antigen is not identified.

Here the sequenced sample was tumor tissue, taken from a patient whose treatment was nephrectomy without radiotherapy. The sequence was obtained from a man between 50 and 59 years old with renal cell carcinoma. J is TRBJ2-2 and V is TRBV9; the D gene could be TRBD1 or TRBD2 (5 bases each). CDR3 nucleotide sequence: TGTGCCAGCATGGGACGGGTAAACACCGGGGAGCTGTTTTTT. This gives the protein CASMGRVNTGELFF. Looking up the rest from reference TRBV9 and TRBJ2-2 gives the full variable domain: DSGVTQTPKHLITATGQRVTLRCSPRSGDLSVYWYQQSLDQGLQFLIQYYNGEERAKGNILERFSAQQFPDLHSELNLSSLELGDSALYFCASMGRVNTGELFFGEGSRLTVL.